The 23 T cell receptor beta chains below all came from one sample that was sequenced in a study of cytomegalovirus exposure and HLA in healthy donors. The PCR had 60 Vbeta and 13 Jbeta primers. Assay: immunoSEQ multiplex PCR; the TCRdb copy retains only in-frame clones and omits some. Among about 170,000 clones, 73% were seen once, and the ten largest hold about 5%. The sample was PBMCs. The receptors originated from a woman aged 18-29 years in good health and CMV-seropositive.

The rearrangement links TRBV7-6 to TRBJ2-3; a possible D gene is TRBD2 (5 bases). V lost 7 bases to trimming and J lost 2 bases, with 10 bases between them. This CDR3 has 13 amino acids. The germline V gene has CDR1 SGHVS and CDR2 FNYEAQ. The DNA of the CDR3 is TGTGCCAGCACTAGGACTCTCACAGATACGCAGTATTTT. It encodes CASTRTLTDTQYF.

There are a few counts of this clone. The chain carries TRBV4-3 and TRBJ2-1; 10 bases line up with TRBD1. CDR3 length: 16 amino acids. The junction had 5 bases not matched to a gene; V was cut back by 2 bases and J by 4 bases. Germline CDR1 reads LGHNA; CDR2 reads YSLEER. The CDR3 region has the DNA TGCGCCAGCAGCCAACAGGGACAGGGGACGTACAATGAGCAGTTCTTC. Protein: CASSQQGQGTYNEQFF.

This clone was detected once. The chain carries TRBV11-2 and TRBJ2-3; D gene unclear. Germline V lookup: CDR1 SGHAT, CDR2 FQNNGV. The CDR3 consists of 13 residues. Between the trimmed V and J ends, which lost 0 bases and 3 bases, there was a span of 4 bases. The CDR3 here is CASSLERTDTQYF. DNA for the CDR3: TGTGCCAGCAGCTTAGAACGGACAGATACGCAGTATTTT. The full variable domain, completed using reference TRBV11-2 and TRBJ2-3, is EAGVAQSPRYKIIEKRQSVAFWCNPISGHATLYWYQQILGQGPKLLIQFQNNGVVDDSQLPKDRFSAERLKGVDSTLKIQPAKLEDSAVYLCASSLERTDTQYFGPGTRLTVL.

The gene calls are TRBV28 and TRBJ2-1; the match to TRBD1 covers 9 bases. The CDR3 consists of 14 residues. Germline CDR1 reads MDHEN; CDR2 reads SYDVKM. V lost 9 bases and J lost 9; bases outside the gene matches: 12. CDR3: CASETGGRAGEQFF. DNA for the CDR3: TGTGCCAGTGAGACAGGGGGTCGTGCCGGTGAGCAGTTCTTC.

CDR3 nucleotides: TGCGCCAGCACCGGACACCAAAGGACCGGGGAGCTGTTTTTT. Residues: CASTGHQRTGELFF. This rearrangement joins TRBV5-1 to TRBJ2-2; D is perhaps TRBD1 (5 bases). CDR3 length: 14 residues. Germline V lookup: CDR1 SGHRS, CDR2 YFSETQ. V was trimmed by 6 bases and J by 5 bases, leaving 14 bases between them.

The V gene is TRBV2, the J gene TRBJ1-2, with D tentatively TRBD1 (6 bases). Germline CDR1 is SNHLY and CDR2 is FYNNEI. This CDR3 contains 13 residues. V was clipped by 9 bases and J by 5 bases, with 16 bases between them. The CDR3 is CASYRQVDYGYTF. The CDR3 bases are TGTGCCAGTTATAGACAGGTCGATTATGGCTACACCTTC.

The chain has TRBV11-2 and TRBJ2-3; 7 bases agree with TRBD2. V lost 5 bases to trimming and J lost 0 bases; unmatched junction nucleotides: 5. Germline CDR1 and CDR2: SGHAT and FQNNGV. There are 15 residues in the CDR3. CDR3 sequence reads: CASSRGVTSTDTQYF. The CDR3 nucleotides read TGTGCCAGCAGCCGGGGGGTTACCAGCACAGATACGCAGTATTTT. Combining the CDR3 with reference TRBV11-2 and TRBJ2-3 gives the whole variable domain EAGVAQSPRYKIIEKRQSVAFWCNPISGHATLYWYQQILGQGPKLLIQFQNNGVVDDSQLPKDRFSAERLKGVDSTLKIQPAKLEDSAVYLCASSRGVTSTDTQYFGPGTRLTVL.

The rearrangement uses TRBV5-1 and TRBJ1-4; D is ambiguous. The CDR3 has 15 amino acids. The germline CDR1 and CDR2 sequences are SGHRS and YFSETQ. V lost 2 bases, J lost 5 bases, and 13 bases lay in between. The CDR3: CASSLLSESNEKLFF. The DNA of the CDR3 is TGCGCCAGCAGCTTATTAAGTGAGAGCAATGAAAAACTGTTTTTT.

V usage is TRBV30 and J usage is TRBJ2-7; D is possibly TRBD1 (6 bases). This CDR3 contains 13 residues. The germline V gene has CDR1 GTSNPN and CDR2 SVGIG (reference sequence). V lost 1 base to trimming and J lost 2 bases, with 9 bases between them. The CDR3 reads CAWSEGGTYEQYF. In nucleotides, the CDR3 is TGTGCCTGGAGTGAAGGGGGAACCTACGAGCAGTACTTC.

The chain recombines TRBV5-4 with TRBJ2-5; 14 nucleotides line up with TRBD2. The CDR3 length is 15 residues. CDR1 is SGHNT and CDR2 is YYREEE in the germline V gene (reference sequence). The trim removed 4 bases at V and 5 bases at J, leaving 4 bases unmatched. The CDR3 DNA sequence: TGTGCCAGCAGCGTGACTAGCGGGGGGGCGGAGACCCAGTACTTC. This sequence encodes CASSVTSGGAETQYF.

V and J are TRBV4-2 and TRBJ2-3, with D tentatively TRBD2 (5 bases). Germline lookup yields CDR1 LGHNA and CDR2 YNFKEQ. The V end was cut by 1 base, the J end by 2 bases, with 13 bases between. There are 16 residues in the CDR3. The CDR3 loop reads CASSQVAQRSTDTQYF. CDR3 DNA: TGTGCCAGCAGCCAAGTTGCCCAGCGGTCCACAGATACGCAGTATTTT.

This chain uses TRBV6-1 with TRBJ1-5; D unresolved. CDR3 size: 17 residues. The V gene's germline CDR1 is MNHNS and CDR2 SASEGT. V shed 2 bases and J shed 0 bases, with 14 bases lying between them. Here the CDR3 DNA reads TGTGCCAGCAGTGAAAAGGAGACCCTCTATAGCAATCAGCCCCAGCATTTT. Encoded protein: CASSEKETLYSNQPQHF.

The chain uses TRBV25-1 and TRBJ1-3; TRBD1 agrees at 7 bases. Trimming cost V 6 bases and J 2 bases; bases outside gene matches: 16. The CDR3 has 18 amino acids. Per germline, CDR1 MGHDK and CDR2 SYGVNS. As DNA, the CDR3 is TGTGCCAGCAGCGAAGGGGGGACAGTCGGATACCCTGGAAACACCATATATTTT. This encodes CASSEGGTVGYPGNTIYF.

The chain is built from TRBV7-3 and TRBJ2-2; D might be TRBD1 (6 bases). The CDR3 extends over 13 amino acids. Trimming stripped 0 bases from V and 8 bases from J, with 7 bases between. Germline lookup yields CDR1 SGHTA and CDR2 FQGTGA. Written as DNA, the CDR3 is TGTGCCAGCAGCTTAACCCAGGGGGGGGAGCTGTTTTTT. This sequence encodes CASSLTQGGELFF. Using reference TRBV7-3 and TRBJ2-2 for the parts outside the CDR3, the full variable domain is GAGVSQTPSNKVTEKGKYVELRCDPISGHTALYWYRQSLGQGPEFLIYFQGTGAADDSGLPNDRFFAVRPEGSVSTLKIQRTERGDSAVYLCASSLTQGGELFFGEGSRLTVL.

J is TRBJ2-7 and V is TRBV30; no definite D call. This CDR3 is built from 13 residues. Trimming took 3 bases from V and 5 from J, leaving 14 bases between them. CDR1 GTSNPN and CDR2 SVGIG come from the germline V gene (reference sequence). The CDR3: CAWSGRFWDEQYF. The DNA for the CDR3 is TGTGCCTGGAGCGGCAGGTTCTGGGACGAGCAGTACTTC.

Only one count was recorded for this clone. The V call is TRBV7-2, the J call TRBJ2-7; D perhaps matches TRBD2 (6 bases). V lost 1 base and J 5 bases, leaving 15 bases between the germline ends. The CDR3 totals 15 residues. Looked up from germline, CDR1 is SGHTA and CDR2 is FQGNSA. The CDR3 reads CASSLVESSADEQYF. The CDR3 nucleotides read TGTGCCAGCAGCTTAGTAGAGTCTAGCGCGGACGAGCAGTACTTC.

The genes are TRBV7-6 and TRBJ2-7, with D perhaps TRBD1 (5 bases). The CDR3 loop spans 13 amino acids. The germline V gene encodes CDR1 SGHVS and CDR2 FNYEAQ. V lost 5 bases and J lost 5, with 13 bases in between. CDR3 amino acids: CASSPTESHEQYF. In DNA form, the CDR3 reads TGTGCCAGCAGCCCGACAGAGTCTCACGAGCAGTACTTC. Full variable domain (outside the CDR3, taken from reference TRBV7-6 and TRBJ2-7): GAGVSQSPRYKVTKRGQDVALRCDPISGHVSLYWYRQALGQGPEFLTYFNYEAQQDKSGLPNDRFSAERPEGSISTLTIQRTEQRDSAMYRCASSPTESHEQYFGPGTRLTVT.

Written as DNA, the CDR3 is TGTGCCAGCAGTTTAGGGGACAAAATATACCAAGAGACCCAGTACTTC. It yields the protein CASSLGDKIYQETQYF. The J gene is TRBJ2-5, the V gene TRBV28; tentatively, D is TRBD1 (6 bases). Germline CDR1 is MDHEN and CDR2 is SYDVKM. V was shortened by 2 bases and J by 0 bases, with 13 bases between the two germline ends. The CDR3 spans 16 residues.

This clone was counted a single time. The chain links TRBV5-6 to TRBJ1-1; the match to TRBD1 covers 8 bases. V dropped 0 bases and J dropped 1; count of bases not matched to a gene: 8. The CDR3 runs to 17 residues. CDR1 SGHDT and CDR2 YYEEEE come from the germline V gene. CDR3: CASSLVGRGRANTEAFF. In DNA form, the CDR3 reads TGTGCCAGCAGCTTGGTAGGCAGGGGGCGGGCGAACACTGAAGCTTTCTTT.

This clone appeared a few times. The V and J genes are TRBV29-1 and TRBJ2-2; a possible D gene is TRBD2 (5 bases). Per the germline V gene, CDR1 is SQVTM and CDR2 is ANQGSEA. CDR3 length: 13 amino acids. Between the trimmed V and J ends, which lost 3 bases and 6 bases, there was a span of 11 bases. The CDR3 is CSVDKSGAGELFF. In DNA form, the CDR3 reads TGCAGCGTTGACAAAAGCGGCGCCGGGGAGCTGTTTTTT.

The sample holds a few counts of this clone. The rearrangement uses TRBV6-4 and TRBJ2-1; 8 bases agree with TRBD2. The CDR3 length is 15 residues. In germline, CDR1 is MRHNA, CDR2 SNTAGT. The trim removed 2 bases at V and 0 bases at J, leaving 0 bases unmatched. CDR3 coding DNA: TGTGCCAGCAGTGACGCGGGGGGCTCCTACAATGAGCAGTTCTTC. Translated, it gives CASSDAGGSYNEQFF.

The chain combines TRBV21-1 with TRBJ1-6; the D call TRBD1 from the table was never checked on the DNA. TRBV21-1 is a recognized pseudogene. CDR3 length equals 22 residues. The CDR3 sequence: CASSKERTSRDRGTGGNSPLHF. The CDR3 DNA reads TGTGCCAGCAGCAAAGAAAGGACGTCCCGGGACAGGGGGACGGGGGGGAATTCACCCCTCCACTTT.

The chain links TRBV5-4 to TRBJ1-2; TRBD1 matches 7 bases. CDR1 is SGHNT, CDR2 YYREEE, per germline (reference sequence). V lost 1 base to trimming and J lost 9 bases; unmatched junction nucleotides: 6. This CDR3 region has 13 residues. CDR3 sequence (DNA): TGTGCCAGCAGCTTGACAGGGGATTCTCGCTACACCTTC. Its protein product is CASSLTGDSRYTF.